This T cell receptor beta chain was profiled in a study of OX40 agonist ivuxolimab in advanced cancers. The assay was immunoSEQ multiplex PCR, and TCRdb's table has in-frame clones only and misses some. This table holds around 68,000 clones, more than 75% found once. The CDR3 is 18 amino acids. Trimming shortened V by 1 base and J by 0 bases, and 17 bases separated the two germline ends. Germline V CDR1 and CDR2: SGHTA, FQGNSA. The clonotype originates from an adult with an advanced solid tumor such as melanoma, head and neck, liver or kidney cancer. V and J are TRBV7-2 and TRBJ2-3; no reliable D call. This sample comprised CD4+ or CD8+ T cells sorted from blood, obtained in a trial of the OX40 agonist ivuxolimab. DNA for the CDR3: TGTGCCAGCAGCTTAGAGGGCCCCCAACGGGTTAGCACAGATACGCAGTATTTT. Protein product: CASSLEGPQRVSTDTQYF.